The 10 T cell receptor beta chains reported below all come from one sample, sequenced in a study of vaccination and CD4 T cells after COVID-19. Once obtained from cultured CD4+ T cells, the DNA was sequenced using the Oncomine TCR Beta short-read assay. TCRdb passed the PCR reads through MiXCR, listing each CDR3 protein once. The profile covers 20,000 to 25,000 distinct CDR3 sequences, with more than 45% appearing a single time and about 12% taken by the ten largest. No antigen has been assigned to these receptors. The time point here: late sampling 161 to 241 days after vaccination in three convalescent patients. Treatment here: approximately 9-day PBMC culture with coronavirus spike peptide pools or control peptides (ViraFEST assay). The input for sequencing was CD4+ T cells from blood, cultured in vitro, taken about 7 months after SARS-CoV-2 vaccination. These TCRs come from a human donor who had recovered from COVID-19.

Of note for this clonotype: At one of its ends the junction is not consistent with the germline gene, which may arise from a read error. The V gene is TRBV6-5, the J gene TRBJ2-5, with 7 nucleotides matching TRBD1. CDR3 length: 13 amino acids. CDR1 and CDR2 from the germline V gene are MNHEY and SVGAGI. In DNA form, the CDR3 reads TGTGCCAGCAGTTCAACAGGGGAAGAGACCCAATACTTC. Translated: CASSSTGEETQYF.

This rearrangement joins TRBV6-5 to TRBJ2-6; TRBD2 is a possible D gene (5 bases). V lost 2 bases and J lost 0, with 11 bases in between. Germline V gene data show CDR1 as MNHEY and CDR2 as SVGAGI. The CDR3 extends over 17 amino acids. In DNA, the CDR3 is TGTGCCAGCAGTTACGAGGGTACGGCCTCTGGGGCCAACGTCCTGACTTTC. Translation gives CASSYEGTASGANVLTF.

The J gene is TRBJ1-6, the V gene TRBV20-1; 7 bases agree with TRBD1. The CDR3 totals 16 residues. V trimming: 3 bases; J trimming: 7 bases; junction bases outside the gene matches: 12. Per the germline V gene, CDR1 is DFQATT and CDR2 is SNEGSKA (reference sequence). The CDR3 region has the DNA TGCAGTGCTAGGGATCTCCTCGGACAGGAAAATTCACCCCTCCACTTT. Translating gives CSARDLLGQENSPLHF.

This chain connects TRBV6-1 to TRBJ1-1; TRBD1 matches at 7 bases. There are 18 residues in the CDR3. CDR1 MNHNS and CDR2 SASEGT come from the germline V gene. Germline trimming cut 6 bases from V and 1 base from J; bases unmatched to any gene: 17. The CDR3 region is CASSHRQDSGQKNTEAFF. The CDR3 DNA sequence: TGTGCCAGCAGCCACAGACAAGACTCGGGACAGAAGAACACTGAAGCTTTCTTT.

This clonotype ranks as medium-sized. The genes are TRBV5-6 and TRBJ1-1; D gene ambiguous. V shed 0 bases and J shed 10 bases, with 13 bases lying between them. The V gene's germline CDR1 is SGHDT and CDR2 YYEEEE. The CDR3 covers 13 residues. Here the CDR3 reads CASSLGAGTGAFF. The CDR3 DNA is TGTGCCAGCAGCTTGGGAGCTGGTACCGGAGCTTTCTTT.

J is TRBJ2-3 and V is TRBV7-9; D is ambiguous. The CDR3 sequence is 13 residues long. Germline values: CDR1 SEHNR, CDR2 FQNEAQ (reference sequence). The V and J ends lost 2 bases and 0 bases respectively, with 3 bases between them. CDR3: CASSLPSTDTQYF. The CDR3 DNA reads TGTGCCAGCAGCTTACCGAGCACAGATACGCAGTATTTT.

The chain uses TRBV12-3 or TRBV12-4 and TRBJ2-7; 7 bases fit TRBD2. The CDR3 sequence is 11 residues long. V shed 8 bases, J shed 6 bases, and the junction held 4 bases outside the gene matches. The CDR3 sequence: CASGGESEQYF. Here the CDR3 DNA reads TGTGCCAGCGGGGGGGAGTCCGAGCAGTACTTC.

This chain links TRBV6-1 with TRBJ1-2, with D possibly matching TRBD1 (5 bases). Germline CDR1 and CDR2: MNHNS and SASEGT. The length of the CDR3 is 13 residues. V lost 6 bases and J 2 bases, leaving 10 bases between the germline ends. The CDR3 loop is CASRMDKNYGYTF. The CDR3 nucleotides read TGTGCCAGCAGGATGGACAAGAACTATGGCTACACCTTC.

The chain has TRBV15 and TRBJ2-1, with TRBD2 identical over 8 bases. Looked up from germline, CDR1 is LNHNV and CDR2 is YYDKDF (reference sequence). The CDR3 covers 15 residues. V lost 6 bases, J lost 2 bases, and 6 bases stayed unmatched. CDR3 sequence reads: CATSRAGRAYNEQFF. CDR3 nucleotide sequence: TGTGCCACCAGTCGAGCCGGGAGGGCCTACAATGAGCAGTTCTTC.

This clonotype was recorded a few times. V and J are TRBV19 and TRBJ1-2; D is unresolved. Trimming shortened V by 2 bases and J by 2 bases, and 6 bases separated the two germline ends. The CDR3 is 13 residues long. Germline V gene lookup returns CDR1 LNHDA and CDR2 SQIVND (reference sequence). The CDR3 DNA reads TGTGCCAGTAGTATACGTGTAAACTATGGCTACACCTTC. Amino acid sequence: CASSIRVNYGYTF.